The source of this TCR beta chain is a study of OX40 agonist ivuxolimab in advanced cancers. The study's findings and limits: More expanded clones were found, on average, in CD8+ than in CD4+ T cells.

With autoimmune disease history or systemic immunosuppression, patients were excluded. Sequenced by immunoSEQ multiplex PCR; TCRdb stores in-frame clones only, minus some. The sample lists around 31,000 clones, more than 85% occurring once. This clone appeared a few times. Its antigen remains unknown. The CDR3 consists of 13 residues. V was pared by 3 bases and J by 4 bases, with 8 bases between. Germline lookup yields CDR1 MDHEN and CDR2 SYDVKM. The material was CD4+ or CD8+ T cells sorted from blood, obtained in a trial of the OX40 agonist ivuxolimab. The sequence was collected from an adult with an advanced solid tumor such as melanoma, head and neck, liver or kidney cancer. The V gene is TRBV28, the J gene TRBJ2-3, with D uncertain. CDR3 loop: CASSLVGADTQYF. The CDR3 DNA sequence: TGTGCCAGCAGTTTGGTCGGCGCAGATACGCAGTATTTT.